The 8 T cell receptor beta chains given below trace back to one sample, sequenced in a study of cytomegalovirus exposure and HLA in healthy donors. The primer mix had 60 Vbeta and 13 Jbeta primers. Only in-frame clones appear in the TCRdb table, and some are missing; sequencing was by immunoSEQ multiplex PCR. The top ten hold 0.95% to 1.5% of the sample, which has about 130,000 clones, around 83% seen once. The source material was PBMCs. These receptors all come from a girl aged 2 to 10 in good health and CMV-seronegative.

This chain uses TRBV6-5 with TRBJ2-7; 7 bases are shared with TRBD1. Germline CDR1 and CDR2: MNHEY and SVGAGI. V shed 5 bases, J shed 1 base, and the junction held 8 bases outside the gene matches. The CDR3 is 15 residues long. CDR3 region: CASSRDREGSYEQYF. In DNA, the CDR3 is TGTGCCAGCAGTCGAGACAGGGAAGGGTCCTACGAGCAGTACTTC.

The gene calls are TRBV4-2 and TRBJ1-1; D uncertain. CDR3 length: 14 residues. The V gene's germline CDR1 is LGHNA and CDR2 YNFKEQ. V lost 4 bases and J 2 bases, leaving 11 bases between the germline ends. CDR3 sequence: CASSLVWANTEAFF. CDR3 nucleotides: TGTGCCAGCAGCCTTGTCTGGGCTAACACTGAAGCTTTCTTT.

This clone has a single count. The V gene is TRBV30, the J gene TRBJ1-3; TRBD1 is a possible D gene (5 bases). The CDR3 runs 16 residues. Germline V gene sequence: CDR1 GTSNPN, CDR2 SVGIG (reference sequence). Trimming cost V 2 bases and J 0 bases, with 14 bases left between them. CDR3 residues: CAWSPGLWSSGNTIYF. CDR3 DNA sequence: TGTGCCTGGAGTCCGGGACTCTGGAGCTCTGGAAACACCATATATTTT.

The rearrangement links TRBV5-1 to TRBJ1-4; 9 nucleotides line up with TRBD1. CDR1 and CDR2 from the germline V gene are SGHRS and YFSETQ. V dropped 4 bases and J dropped 10; count of bases not matched to a gene: 8. The CDR3 covers 14 residues. CDR3 DNA: TGCGCCAGCAGCCCGGACAGGGGAGGGGGAAAACTGTTTTTT. Residues: CASSPDRGGGKLFF.

The gene calls are TRBV2 and TRBJ2-7; no reliable D call. The CDR3 covers 11 residues. V shed 6 bases and J shed 2 bases, with 5 bases lying between them. CDR1 and CDR2 (germline): SNHLY, FYNNEI. The CDR3 protein is CASSETYEQYF. CDR3 DNA: TGTGCCAGCAGCGAGACCTACGAGCAGTACTTC.

The V call is TRBV5-3, the J call TRBJ2-7; 7 positions agree with TRBD1. TRBV5-3 is reported as an ORF; its role is uncertain. CDR3 length: 14 amino acids. V trimming: 4 bases; J trimming: 2 bases; junction bases outside the gene matches: 6. For the CDR3, the DNA is TGTGCCAGAAGCGGGGGACAGCCTCCCTACGAGCAGTACTTC. Protein: CARSGGQPPYEQYF.

The chain uses TRBV7-2 and TRBJ2-3; 10 nucleotides match TRBD2. Unmatched junction bases numbered 6, after V lost 3 bases and J lost 3 bases. From germline, CDR1 is SGHTA and CDR2 FQGNSA. This CDR3 contains 16 residues. The CDR3 is CASSFNSGGSTDTQYF. In DNA form, the CDR3 reads TGTGCCAGCAGCTTTAATAGCGGGGGGTCTACAGATACGCAGTATTTT.

The chain combines TRBV2 with TRBJ2-3, with 10 bases lining up with TRBD2. J lost 0 bases, V lost 6 bases, and 6 bases had no gene match. The CDR3 sequence is 16 residues long. Germline V gene data show CDR1 as SNHLY and CDR2 as FYNNEI. The CDR3 DNA reads TGTGCCAGCAGAGCTCTAGCGGGGGCTAGCACAGATACGCAGTATTTT. It is translated as CASRALAGASTDTQYF.